This entry lists 4 T cell receptor beta chains sequenced from one sample in a study of blood T cell repertoires in COVID-19. Clones were sequenced by immunoSEQ multiplex PCR, and TCRdb holds only the in-frame ones, with some missing. The sample includes roughly 88,000 clones, approximately 90% of them seen just once. What was sequenced was peripheral blood. These receptors were obtained from a woman aged 45-59 years in a cohort sampled during active COVID-19.

The rearrangement uses TRBV5-4 and TRBJ2-4, with D tentatively TRBD1 (6 bases). Trimming shortened V by 4 bases and J by 7 bases, and 12 bases separated the two germline ends. The CDR3 totals 13 residues. CDR1 SGHNT and CDR2 YYREEE come from the germline V gene (reference sequence). The CDR3 loop reads CASSATGLNIQYF. In DNA form, the CDR3 reads TGTGCCAGCAGCGCCACAGGGCTGAACATTCAGTACTTC.

The V call is TRBV4-1, the J call TRBJ2-1; a weak D match, TRBD2 (6 bases). Trimming removed 0 bases at V and 5 bases at J, with 14 bases between. The CDR3 covers 16 residues. CDR1 MGHRA and CDR2 YSYEKL come from the germline V gene. CDR3 residues: CASSQESTSIHNEQFF. Here the CDR3 DNA reads TGCGCCAGCAGCCAAGAGTCCACTAGCATCCACAATGAGCAGTTCTTC.

The genes are TRBV7-6 and TRBJ1-1; weak D call: TRBD1 (6 bases). The CDR3 has 17 amino acids. The germline gives CDR1 SGHVS, CDR2 FNYEAQ. V was clipped by 0 bases and J by 0 bases, with 14 bases between them. CDR3 loop: CASSLAPTGTLNTEAFF. CDR3 in DNA: TGTGCCAGCAGCTTAGCCCCGACCGGGACACTGAACACTGAAGCTTTCTTT.

This chain connects TRBV18 to TRBJ2-3; 8 bases fit TRBD1. The CDR3 is 16 residues long. Germline CDR1 KGHSH, CDR2 LQKENI. With 6 bases clipped from V and 2 bases from J, the junction kept 10 bases outside the gene matches. The CDR3: CASSPRSQGVTDTQYF. For the CDR3, the DNA is TGTGCCAGCTCCCCTAGATCACAGGGGGTCACAGATACGCAGTATTTT.